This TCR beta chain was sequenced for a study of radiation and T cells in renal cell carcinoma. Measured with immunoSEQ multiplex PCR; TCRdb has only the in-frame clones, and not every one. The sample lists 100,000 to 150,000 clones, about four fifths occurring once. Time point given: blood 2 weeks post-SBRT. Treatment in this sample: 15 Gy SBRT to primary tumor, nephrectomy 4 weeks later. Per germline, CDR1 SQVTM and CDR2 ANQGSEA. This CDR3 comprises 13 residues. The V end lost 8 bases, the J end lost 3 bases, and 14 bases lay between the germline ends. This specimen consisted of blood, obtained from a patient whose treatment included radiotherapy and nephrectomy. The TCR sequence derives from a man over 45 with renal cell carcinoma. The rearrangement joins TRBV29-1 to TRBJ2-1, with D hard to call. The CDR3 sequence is CSSSGGIYNEQFF. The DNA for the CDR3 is TGCAGCTCTTCCGGCGGTATCTACAATGAGCAGTTCTTC.